This TCR beta chain came from a study of primary melanoma T cells and metastatic recurrence. Study as a whole: Tumors were T2–T4 primary melanomas thicker than 1 mm.

Method: immunoSEQ multiplex PCR; TCRdb's copy keeps in-frame clones and lacks some. The data hold some 490 clones, with 74% observed a single time. Overall study findings and caveats: Reportedly, T-cell fraction predicted progression-free survival beyond thickness, ulceration, mitoses, age.

Notes on this clone: No antigen is known for it.

This sequence was found in a human donor with melanoma. Sequenced sample: melanoma tumor tissue.

The CDR3: CASTGAGLYEQYF. The CDR3 DNA reads as TGTGCCAGTACAGGAGCGGGTCTCTACGAGCAGTACTTC. V gene TRBV10-3 combines with J gene TRBJ2-7; D possibly corresponds to TRBD2 (6 bases). The CDR3 length is 13 residues. Germline CDR1 ENHRY, CDR2 SYGVKD. The V and J ends lost 10 bases and 3 bases respectively, with 16 bases between them.